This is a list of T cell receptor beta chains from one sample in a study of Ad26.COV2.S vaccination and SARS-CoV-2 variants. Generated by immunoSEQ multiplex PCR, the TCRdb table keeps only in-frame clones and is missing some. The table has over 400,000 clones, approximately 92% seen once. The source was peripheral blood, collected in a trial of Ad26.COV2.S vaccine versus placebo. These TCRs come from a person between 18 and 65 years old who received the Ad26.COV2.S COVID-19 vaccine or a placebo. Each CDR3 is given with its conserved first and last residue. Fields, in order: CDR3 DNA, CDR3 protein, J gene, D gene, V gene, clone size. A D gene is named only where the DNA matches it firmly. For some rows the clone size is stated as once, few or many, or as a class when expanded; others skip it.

CDR3nt: TGTGCCAGCAGGGGGCCCTGGGGGCCTGAAGCTTTCTTT
CDR3aa: CASRGPWGPEAFF
j_gene: TRBJ1-1
d_gene: -
v_gene: TRBV21-1
abundance: -

CDR3nt: TGTGCCAGCAGTTACCCTAGGGGGGAGCAGTTCTTC
CDR3aa: CASSYPRGEQFF
j_gene: TRBJ2-1
d_gene: -
v_gene: TRBV6-5
abundance: once

CDR3nt: TGTGCCAGCAGCTTTGGCAGTACCTCAAATGAAAAACTGTTTTTT
CDR3aa: CASSFGSTSNEKLFF
j_gene: TRBJ1-4
d_gene: -
v_gene: TRBV7-2
abundance: -

CDR3nt: TGTGCCAGCACCAATACAGGTTTATCCTACAATGAGCAGTTCTTC
CDR3aa: CASTNTGLSYNEQFF
j_gene: TRBJ2-1
d_gene: -
v_gene: TRBV7-9
abundance: once

CDR3nt: TGTGCCAGCGACGGGGCGTGGGGCCCCCTGCCTAACCAAGAGACCCAGTACTTC
CDR3aa: CASDGAWGPLPNQETQYF
j_gene: TRBJ2-5
d_gene: -
v_gene: TRBV25-1
abundance: -

CDR3nt: TGTGCCAGCAGCTTATCACAGGGGGGGGATACGCAGTATTTT
CDR3aa: CASSLSQGGDTQYF
j_gene: TRBJ2-3
d_gene: -
v_gene: TRBV27
abundance: -

CDR3nt: TGTGCCAGCTCACCGGGTCTGAACACTGAAGCTTTCTTT
CDR3aa: CASSPGLNTEAFF
j_gene: TRBJ1-1
d_gene: -
v_gene: TRBV18
abundance: -

CDR3nt: TGTGCCAGCAGCCCGGGAGGGGGGAGCTCCTACGAGCAGTACTTC
CDR3aa: CASSPGGGSSYEQYF
j_gene: TRBJ2-7
d_gene: TRBD2
v_gene: TRBV5-4
abundance: -

CDR3nt: TGTGCCAGCAGTTTCTCTTTCGGGTCGGCTAGCTTTTTGGGGGAGCAGTACTTC
CDR3aa: CASSFSFGSASFLGEQYF
j_gene: TRBJ2-7
d_gene: -
v_gene: TRBV27
abundance: -

CDR3nt: TGCACCAGCAGCCTCACTTCCAACGGCCCCCTTACAGGGGGTGGCTACACCTTC
CDR3aa: CTSSLTSNGPLTGGGYTF
j_gene: TRBJ1-2
d_gene: -
v_gene: TRBV1
abundance: -

CDR3nt: TGTGCCAGCAGCAGTGGGGTATCCTACGAGCAGTACTTC
CDR3aa: CASSSGVSYEQYF
j_gene: TRBJ2-7
d_gene: -
v_gene: TRBV6-2/TRBV6-3
abundance: -

CDR3nt: TGTGCCAGCAGTTACGGTCTAGCGGGGAGCTACAATGAGCAGTTCTTC
CDR3aa: CASSYGLAGSYNEQFF
j_gene: TRBJ2-1
d_gene: TRBD2
v_gene: TRBV6-5
abundance: -

CDR3nt: TGTGCCAGCTCAAAACAGGGACAGATGAACACTGAAGCTTTCTTT
CDR3aa: CASSKQGQMNTEAFF
j_gene: TRBJ1-1
d_gene: TRBD1
v_gene: TRBV18
abundance: -

CDR3nt: TGTGCCAGCTCCCCGCAAAGGGTCCCAACGGGACAGGGGCGAATTTCGGACTATGGCTACACCTTC
CDR3aa: CASSPQRVPTGQGRISDYGYTF
j_gene: TRBJ1-2
d_gene: TRBD1
v_gene: TRBV18
abundance: -

CDR3nt: TGCGCCAGCAGCCAAGATTTTTTTAATGGAGGGTTTAATGGCAATCAGCCCCAGCATTTT
CDR3aa: CASSQDFFNGGFNGNQPQHF
j_gene: TRBJ1-5
d_gene: -
v_gene: TRBV4-1
abundance: -

CDR3nt: TGTGCCAGCAGCCAAGCTTCTTGGGACAGGGGGCGCTTGAGTAGGTACGAGCAGTACTTC
CDR3aa: CASSQASWDRGRLSRYEQYF
j_gene: TRBJ2-7
d_gene: TRBD1
v_gene: TRBV3-1/TRBV3-2
abundance: -

CDR3nt: TGTGCCAGCAGTCAAATAGCGGGGGGGCCCTACGAGCAGTACTTC
CDR3aa: CASSQIAGGPYEQYF
j_gene: TRBJ2-7
d_gene: TRBD2
v_gene: TRBV27
abundance: once

CDR3nt: TGTGCCACCAGCAGAGACCGTGTTAGCTACGAGCAGTACTTC
CDR3aa: CATSRDRVSYEQYF
j_gene: TRBJ2-7
d_gene: -
v_gene: TRBV15
abundance: -

CDR3nt: TGCGCCAGCAGCCAAGCCCCTCTCCGACCCCTCCACTTT
CDR3aa: CASSQAPLRPLHF
j_gene: TRBJ1-6
d_gene: -
v_gene: TRBV4-1
abundance: -

CDR3nt: TGCGCCAGCAGCCAAGAGAGCAGGGGAGAGACCCAGTACTTC
CDR3aa: CASSQESRGETQYF
j_gene: TRBJ2-5
d_gene: -
v_gene: TRBV4-3
abundance: -

CDR3nt: TGTGCCAGCTGGTTCCCGGGGGCTGAAGCTTTCTTT
CDR3aa: CASWFPGAEAFF
j_gene: TRBJ1-1
d_gene: -
v_gene: TRBV6-6
abundance: -

CDR3nt: TGTGCCAGCTCATCCCAGCGGGGGGGTTACAATGAGCAGTTCTTC
CDR3aa: CASSSQRGGYNEQFF
j_gene: TRBJ2-1
d_gene: TRBD2
v_gene: TRBV18
abundance: once

CDR3nt: TGTGCCAGCACCGAGGGCTTAGAAGCTTTCTTT
CDR3aa: CASTEGLEAFF
j_gene: TRBJ1-1
d_gene: -
v_gene: TRBV6-5
abundance: -

CDR3nt: TGTGCCAGCAGCTTACCAGCGGGGGGGACCTACGAGCAGTACTTC
CDR3aa: CASSLPAGGTYEQYF
j_gene: TRBJ2-7
d_gene: TRBD2
v_gene: TRBV7-2
abundance: -

CDR3nt: TGTGCCAGCAATGAACCCCGACAGGGCAGCACTGAAGCTTTCTTT
CDR3aa: CASNEPRQGSTEAFF
j_gene: TRBJ1-1
d_gene: TRBD1
v_gene: TRBV6-6
abundance: -

CDR3nt: TGTGCCAGCAGTGCTGGGGGGGTAGCGGGGGACTCCTACGAGCAGTACTTC
CDR3aa: CASSAGGVAGDSYEQYF
j_gene: TRBJ2-7
d_gene: TRBD2
v_gene: TRBV2
abundance: -

CDR3nt: TGTGCCTGGAGTGTAGGTTGGGGTGGTAGGGCCAACGTCCTGACTTTC
CDR3aa: CAWSVGWGGRANVLTF
j_gene: TRBJ2-6
d_gene: -
v_gene: TRBV30
abundance: -

CDR3nt: TGTGCCAGCAGCCAAGAACAGGGACGCGGCTACACCTTC
CDR3aa: CASSQEQGRGYTF
j_gene: TRBJ1-2
d_gene: -
v_gene: TRBV4-2
abundance: -

CDR3nt: TGTGCTAGTGGTTCCGGGACGGATTCCGGGGAGCTGTTTTTT
CDR3aa: CASGSGTDSGELFF
j_gene: TRBJ2-2
d_gene: -
v_gene: TRBV12-5
abundance: -

CDR3nt: TGTGCCAGCAGTTCCCTCTGGGCTCGCACAGATACGCAGTATTTT
CDR3aa: CASSSLWARTDTQYF
j_gene: TRBJ2-3
d_gene: -
v_gene: TRBV28
abundance: -

CDR3nt: TGTGCCAGCAGTTACTCAACGGATAGCAATCAGCCCCAGCATTTT
CDR3aa: CASSYSTDSNQPQHF
j_gene: TRBJ1-5
d_gene: -
v_gene: TRBV6-2/TRBV6-3
abundance: -

CDR3nt: TGTGCAAGTCGCGTTGAAGGGCAGGGAAGGTCAGGCGACACTGAAGCTTTCTTT
CDR3aa: CASRVEGQGRSGDTEAFF
j_gene: TRBJ1-1
d_gene: -
v_gene: TRBV12-2
abundance: -

CDR3nt: TGTGCCACCAGTGGCCCGACTAGCTTCTACGAGCAGTACTTC
CDR3aa: CATSGPTSFYEQYF
j_gene: TRBJ2-7
d_gene: TRBD2
v_gene: TRBV24-1
abundance: -

CDR3nt: TGTGCCAGCAGTTTCCCCCCTGAGGAGCAGTACTTC
CDR3aa: CASSFPPEEQYF
j_gene: TRBJ2-7
d_gene: -
v_gene: TRBV6-2/TRBV6-3
abundance: -

CDR3nt: TGTGCCAGTGGCTATATGAACACTGAAGCTTTCTTT
CDR3aa: CASGYMNTEAFF
j_gene: TRBJ1-1
d_gene: -
v_gene: TRBV19
abundance: -

CDR3nt: TGTGCCAGCAGCCAAGATCTTTCCTACTCTGGAAACACCATATATTTT
CDR3aa: CASSQDLSYSGNTIYF
j_gene: TRBJ1-3
d_gene: -
v_gene: TRBV3-1/TRBV3-2
abundance: -

CDR3nt: TGTGCCAGCTCACCGGACCGTGGGCCCTACGAGCAGTACTTC
CDR3aa: CASSPDRGPYEQYF
j_gene: TRBJ2-7
d_gene: -
v_gene: TRBV18
abundance: -

CDR3nt: TGTGCCAGCAGCCCGACAGGGTTTGGCAATCAGCCCCAGCATTTT
CDR3aa: CASSPTGFGNQPQHF
j_gene: TRBJ1-5
d_gene: TRBD1
v_gene: TRBV28
abundance: -

CDR3nt: TGTGCCAGCAGCGATAGGGGACTAGCGGGGGGAAGGCCCTACAATGAGCAGTTCTTC
CDR3aa: CASSDRGLAGGRPYNEQFF
j_gene: TRBJ2-1
d_gene: TRBD2
v_gene: TRBV7-2
abundance: -

CDR3nt: TGTGCCAGCAGCTTAGTAACCCCGTTACAGGAGGCGAGAGAAGCTTTCTTT
CDR3aa: CASSLVTPLQEAREAFF
j_gene: TRBJ1-1
d_gene: -
v_gene: TRBV7-2
abundance: -

CDR3nt: TGCGCCAGCAGCTATTACGCGACAGGCCCTGATGGCTACACCTTC
CDR3aa: CASSYYATGPDGYTF
j_gene: TRBJ1-2
d_gene: -
v_gene: TRBV5-1
abundance: -

CDR3nt: TGTGCCAGCAGTTACGGAGGAGGGTTGAATGAGCAGTTCTTC
CDR3aa: CASSYGGGLNEQFF
j_gene: TRBJ2-1
d_gene: -
v_gene: TRBV6-5
abundance: -

CDR3nt: TGTGCCAGCAGCTCCTCCAGGGGACCCCTCACAGATACGCAGTATTTT
CDR3aa: CASSSSRGPLTDTQYF
j_gene: TRBJ2-3
d_gene: -
v_gene: TRBV5-6
abundance: -

CDR3nt: TGCGCCAGCAGCGCGGGACAGGGGCTGGTCTCCAACTCCTACAATGAGCAGTTCTTC
CDR3aa: CASSAGQGLVSNSYNEQFF
j_gene: TRBJ2-1
d_gene: TRBD1
v_gene: TRBV5-1
abundance: -

CDR3nt: TGTGCCAGCAGTTACGGGGGCGCGGCTGAAAAACTGTTTTTT
CDR3aa: CASSYGGAAEKLFF
j_gene: TRBJ1-4
d_gene: -
v_gene: TRBV6-2/TRBV6-3
abundance: -

CDR3nt: TGTGCCAGCAGCCCTCGGACAGGGACCTACAATGAGCAGTTCTTC
CDR3aa: CASSPRTGTYNEQFF
j_gene: TRBJ2-1
d_gene: TRBD1
v_gene: TRBV7-6
abundance: -

CDR3nt: TGTGCCAGCAGCGTAGCTCCAGGGGGTCGAGGCTACACCTTC
CDR3aa: CASSVAPGGRGYTF
j_gene: TRBJ1-2
d_gene: TRBD1
v_gene: TRBV9
abundance: -

CDR3nt: TGTGCCAGCAGTTTAGCACAGGGTGGCTACACCTTC
CDR3aa: CASSLAQGGYTF
j_gene: TRBJ1-2
d_gene: -
v_gene: TRBV12-3/TRBV12-4
abundance: -

CDR3nt: TGTGCCAGAGGAGAGGGGACAGGATTAGCCAAAAACATTCAGTACTTC
CDR3aa: CARGEGTGLAKNIQYF
j_gene: TRBJ2-4
d_gene: TRBD1
v_gene: TRBV19
abundance: -